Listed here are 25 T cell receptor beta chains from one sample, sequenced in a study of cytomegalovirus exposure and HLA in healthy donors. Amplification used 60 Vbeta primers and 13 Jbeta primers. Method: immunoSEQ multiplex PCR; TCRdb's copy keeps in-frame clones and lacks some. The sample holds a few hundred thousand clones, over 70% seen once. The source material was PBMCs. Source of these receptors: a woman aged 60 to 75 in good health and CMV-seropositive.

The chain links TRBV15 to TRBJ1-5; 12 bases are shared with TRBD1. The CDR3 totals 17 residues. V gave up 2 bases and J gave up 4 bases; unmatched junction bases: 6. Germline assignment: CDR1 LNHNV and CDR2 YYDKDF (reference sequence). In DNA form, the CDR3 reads TGTGCCACCAGCAGATCCCTGGGACAGGGGGCAAATCAGCCCCAGCATTTT. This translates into CATSRSLGQGANQPQHF.

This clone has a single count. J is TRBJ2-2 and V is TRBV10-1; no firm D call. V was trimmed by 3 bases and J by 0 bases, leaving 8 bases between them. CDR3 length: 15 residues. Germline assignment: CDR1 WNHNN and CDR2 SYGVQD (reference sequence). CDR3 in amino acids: CASSDRPANTGELFF. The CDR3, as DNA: TGCGCCAGCAGTGACCGCCCAGCGAACACCGGGGAGCTGTTTTTT.

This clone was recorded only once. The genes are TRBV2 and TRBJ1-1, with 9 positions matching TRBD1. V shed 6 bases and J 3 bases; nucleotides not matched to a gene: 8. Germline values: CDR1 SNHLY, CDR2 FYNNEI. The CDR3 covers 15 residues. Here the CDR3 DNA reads TGTGCCAGCAGAGTCACCTGGGACAGGGACACTGAAGCTTTCTTT. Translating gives CASRVTWDRDTEAFF.

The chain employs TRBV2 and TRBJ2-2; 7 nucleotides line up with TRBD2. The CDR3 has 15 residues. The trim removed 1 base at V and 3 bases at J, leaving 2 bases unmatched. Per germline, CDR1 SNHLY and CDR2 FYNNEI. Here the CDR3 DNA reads TGTGCCAGCAGTGAAGGGGGAGGGGACACCGGGGAGCTGTTTTTT. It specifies CASSEGGGDTGELFF.

The CDR3 DNA reads as TGTGCCTGCCAGCGCGGGGGGCCCCCAGATACGCAGTATTTT. Translated: CACQRGGPPDTQYF. The chain is built from TRBV6-5 and TRBJ2-3, with 8 positions matching TRBD2. The CDR3 totals 14 residues. Germline CDR1 and CDR2: MNHEY and SVGAGI. V lost 11 bases, J lost 4 bases, and 11 bases stayed unmatched.

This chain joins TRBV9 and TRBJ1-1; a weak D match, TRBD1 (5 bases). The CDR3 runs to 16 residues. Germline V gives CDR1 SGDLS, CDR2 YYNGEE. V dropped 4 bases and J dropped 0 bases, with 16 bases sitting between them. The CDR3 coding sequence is TGTGCCAGCAGCCACCCGACAGCTAGAATGAACACTGAAGCTTTCTTT. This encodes CASSHPTARMNTEAFF.

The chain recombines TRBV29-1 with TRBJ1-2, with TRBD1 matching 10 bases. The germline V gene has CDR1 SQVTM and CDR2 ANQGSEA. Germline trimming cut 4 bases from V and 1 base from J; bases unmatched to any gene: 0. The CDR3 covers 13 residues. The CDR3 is CSVGDRGNYGYTF. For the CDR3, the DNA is TGCAGCGTTGGGGACAGGGGTAACTATGGCTACACCTTC. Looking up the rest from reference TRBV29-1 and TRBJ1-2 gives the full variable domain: SAVISQKPSRDICQRGTSLTIQCQVDSQVTMMFWYRQQPGQSLTLIATANQGSEATYESGFVIDKFPISRPNLTFSTLTVSNMSPEDSSIYLCSVGDRGNYGYTFGSGTRLTVV.

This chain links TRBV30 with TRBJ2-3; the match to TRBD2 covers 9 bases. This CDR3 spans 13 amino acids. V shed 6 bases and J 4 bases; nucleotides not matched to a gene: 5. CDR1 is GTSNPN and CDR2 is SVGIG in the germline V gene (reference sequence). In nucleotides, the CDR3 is TGTGCCTGTAGCGGGGGTTTGTCAGATACGCAGTATTTT. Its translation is CACSGGLSDTQYF.

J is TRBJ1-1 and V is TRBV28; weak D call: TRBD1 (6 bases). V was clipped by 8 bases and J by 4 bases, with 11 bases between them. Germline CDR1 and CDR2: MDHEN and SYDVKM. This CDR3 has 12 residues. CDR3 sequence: CASQDRFTEAFF. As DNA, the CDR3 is TGTGCCAGCCAAGACAGGTTCACTGAAGCTTTCTTT.

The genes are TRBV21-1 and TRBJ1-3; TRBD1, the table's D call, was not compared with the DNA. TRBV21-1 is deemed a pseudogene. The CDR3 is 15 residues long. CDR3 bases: TGTGCCAGCAGCAATACAGAGAGCTCTGGAAACACCATATATTTT. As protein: CASSNTESSGNTIYF.

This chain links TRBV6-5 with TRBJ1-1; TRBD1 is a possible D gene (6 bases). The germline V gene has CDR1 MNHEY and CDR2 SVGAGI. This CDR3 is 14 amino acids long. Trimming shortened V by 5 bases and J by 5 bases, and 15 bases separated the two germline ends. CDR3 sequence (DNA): TGTGCCAGCAGTCCTATCACAGGGTGGACTGAAGCTTTCTTT. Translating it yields CASSPITGWTEAFF.

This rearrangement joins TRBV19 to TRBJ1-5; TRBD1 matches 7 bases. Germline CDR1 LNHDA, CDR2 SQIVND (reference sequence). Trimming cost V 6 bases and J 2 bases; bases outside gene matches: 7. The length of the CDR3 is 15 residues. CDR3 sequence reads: CASSLTGQGNQPQHF. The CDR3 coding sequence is TGTGCCAGTAGCCTTACAGGACAGGGCAATCAGCCCCAGCATTTT.

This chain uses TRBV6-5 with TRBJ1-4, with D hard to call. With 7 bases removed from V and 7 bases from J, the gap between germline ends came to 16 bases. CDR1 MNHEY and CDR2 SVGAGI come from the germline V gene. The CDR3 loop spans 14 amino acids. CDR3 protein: CASTTPRGSEKLFF. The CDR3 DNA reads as TGTGCCAGCACTACACCTCGAGGCTCTGAAAAACTGTTTTTT.

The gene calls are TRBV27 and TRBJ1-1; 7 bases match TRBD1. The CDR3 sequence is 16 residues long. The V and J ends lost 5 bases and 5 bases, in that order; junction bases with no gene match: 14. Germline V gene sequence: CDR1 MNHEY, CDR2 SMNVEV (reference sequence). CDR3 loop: CASSPRQGSSGTEAFF. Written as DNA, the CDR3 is TGTGCCAGCAGTCCGCGACAGGGCTCTTCGGGGACTGAAGCTTTCTTT.

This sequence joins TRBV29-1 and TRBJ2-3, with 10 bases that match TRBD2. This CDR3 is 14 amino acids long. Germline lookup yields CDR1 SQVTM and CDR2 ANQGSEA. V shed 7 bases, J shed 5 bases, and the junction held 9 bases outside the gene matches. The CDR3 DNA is TGCAGCGCTGATTCTAGCGGGAGTGGAGATACGCAGTATTTT. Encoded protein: CSADSSGSGDTQYF.

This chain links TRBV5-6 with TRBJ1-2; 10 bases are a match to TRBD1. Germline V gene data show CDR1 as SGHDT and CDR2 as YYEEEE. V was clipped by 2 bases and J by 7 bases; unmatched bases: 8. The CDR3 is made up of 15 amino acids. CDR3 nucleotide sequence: TGTGCCAGCAGCTTTCCGGGACAGGGGATACGTGGCTACACCTTC. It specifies CASSFPGQGIRGYTF.

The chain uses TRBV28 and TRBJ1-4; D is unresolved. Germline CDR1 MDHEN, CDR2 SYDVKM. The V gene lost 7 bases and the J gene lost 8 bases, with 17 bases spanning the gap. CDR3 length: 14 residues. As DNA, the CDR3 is TGTGCCAGCACCCCGCCGGCGGCGGAGGAAAAACTGTTTTTT. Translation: CASTPPAAEEKLFF.

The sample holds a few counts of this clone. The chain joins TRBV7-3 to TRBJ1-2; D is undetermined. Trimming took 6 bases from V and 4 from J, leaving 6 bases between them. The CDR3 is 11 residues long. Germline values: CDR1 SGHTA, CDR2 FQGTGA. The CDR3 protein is CASSSGYGYTF. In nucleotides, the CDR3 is TGTGCCAGCAGTTCGGGCTATGGCTACACCTTC. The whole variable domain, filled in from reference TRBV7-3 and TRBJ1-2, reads GAGVSQTPSNKVTEKGKYVELRCDPISGHTALYWYRQSLGQGPEFLIYFQGTGAADDSGLPNDRFFAVRPEGSVSTLKIQRTERGDSAVYLCASSSGYGYTFGSGTRLTVV.

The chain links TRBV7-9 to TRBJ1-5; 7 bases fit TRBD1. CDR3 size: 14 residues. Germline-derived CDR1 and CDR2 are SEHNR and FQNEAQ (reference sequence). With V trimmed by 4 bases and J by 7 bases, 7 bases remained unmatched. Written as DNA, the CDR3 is TGTGCCAGCAGCTCAACAGGGGTCGGGCAGCCCCAGCATTTT. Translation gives CASSSTGVGQPQHF.

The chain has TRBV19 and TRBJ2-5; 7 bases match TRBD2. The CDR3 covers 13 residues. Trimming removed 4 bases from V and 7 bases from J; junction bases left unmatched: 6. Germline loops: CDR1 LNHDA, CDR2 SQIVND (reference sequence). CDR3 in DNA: TGTGCCAGTAGTACCACTAGGGAGGGGACCCAGTACTTC. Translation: CASSTTREGTQYF.

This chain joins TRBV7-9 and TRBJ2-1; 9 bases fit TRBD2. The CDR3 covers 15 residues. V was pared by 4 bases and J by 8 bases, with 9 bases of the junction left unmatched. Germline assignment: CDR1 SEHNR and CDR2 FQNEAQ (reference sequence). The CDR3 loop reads CASSSGREGDDEQFF. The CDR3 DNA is TGTGCCAGCAGCTCGGGGCGGGAGGGCGATGATGAGCAGTTCTTC.

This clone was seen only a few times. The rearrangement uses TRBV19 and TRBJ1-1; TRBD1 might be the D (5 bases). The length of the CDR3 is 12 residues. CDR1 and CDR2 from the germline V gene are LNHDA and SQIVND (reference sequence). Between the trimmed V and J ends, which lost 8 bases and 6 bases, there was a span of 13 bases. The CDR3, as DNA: TGTGCCAGTCGGCAGGGAGGGCCTGAAGCTTTCTTT. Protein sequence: CASRQGGPEAFF.

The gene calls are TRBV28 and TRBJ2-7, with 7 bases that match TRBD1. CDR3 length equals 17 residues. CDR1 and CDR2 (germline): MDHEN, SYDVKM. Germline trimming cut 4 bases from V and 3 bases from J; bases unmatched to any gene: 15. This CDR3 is CASSSLRGQRHGYEQYF. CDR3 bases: TGTGCCAGCAGTTCCTTAAGGGGACAGCGACACGGCTACGAGCAGTACTTC.

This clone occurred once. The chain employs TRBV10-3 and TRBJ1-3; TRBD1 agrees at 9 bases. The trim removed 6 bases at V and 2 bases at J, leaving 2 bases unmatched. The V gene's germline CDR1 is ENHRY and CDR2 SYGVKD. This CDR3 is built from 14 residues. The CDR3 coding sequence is TGTGCCATCAGGGGGACAGGGACTGGAAACACCATATATTTT. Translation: CAIRGTGTGNTIYF.

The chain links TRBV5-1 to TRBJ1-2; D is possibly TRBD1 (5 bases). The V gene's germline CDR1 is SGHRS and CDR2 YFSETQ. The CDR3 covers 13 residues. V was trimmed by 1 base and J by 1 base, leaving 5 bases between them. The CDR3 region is CASSLRGNYGYTF. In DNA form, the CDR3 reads TGCGCCAGCAGCTTGAGGGGTAACTATGGCTACACCTTC.